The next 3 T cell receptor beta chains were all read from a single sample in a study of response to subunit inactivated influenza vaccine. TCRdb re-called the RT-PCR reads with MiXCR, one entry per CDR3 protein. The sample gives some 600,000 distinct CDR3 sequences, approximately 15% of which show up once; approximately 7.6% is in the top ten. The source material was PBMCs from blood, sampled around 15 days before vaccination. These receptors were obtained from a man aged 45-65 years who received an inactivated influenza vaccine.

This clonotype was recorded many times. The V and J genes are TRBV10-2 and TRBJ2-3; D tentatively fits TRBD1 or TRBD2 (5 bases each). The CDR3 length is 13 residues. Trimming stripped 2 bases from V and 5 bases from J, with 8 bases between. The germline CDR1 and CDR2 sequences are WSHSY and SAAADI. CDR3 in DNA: TGCGCCAGCAGTGAGCAGGGACGAGATACGCAGTATTTT. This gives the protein CASSEQGRDTQYF.

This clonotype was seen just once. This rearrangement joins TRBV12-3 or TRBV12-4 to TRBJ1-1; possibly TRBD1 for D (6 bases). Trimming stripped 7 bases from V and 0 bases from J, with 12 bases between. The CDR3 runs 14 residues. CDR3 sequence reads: CASITGTMNTEAFF. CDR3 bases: TGTGCCAGCATAACAGGGACCATGAACACTGAAGCTTTCTTT.

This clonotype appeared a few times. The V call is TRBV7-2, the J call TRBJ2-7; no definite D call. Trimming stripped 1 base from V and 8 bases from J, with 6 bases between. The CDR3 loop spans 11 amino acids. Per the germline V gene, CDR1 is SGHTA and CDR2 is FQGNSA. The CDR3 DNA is TGTGCCAGCAGCTTAGGGTCTAAGCAGTACTTC. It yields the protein CASSLGSKQYF.